A selection of T cell receptor beta chains follows, all from one sample in a study of cytomegalovirus exposure and HLA in healthy donors. Profiling relied on immunoSEQ multiplex PCR, and the TCRdb table lists in-frame clones only, not all of them. The repertoire has about 130,000 clones, around 77% of them found once; the top ten carry approximately 1.7%. Sequenced sample: PBMCs. The receptors here all came from a woman aged 50 to 65 in good health and CMV-seronegative. Both conserved end residues are part of each CDR3. D genes are given only for firm matches. Rows give clone size only sometimes, using once, few, many, or a class for an expanded clone.

v_call: TRBV14
j_call: TRBJ2-1
clone_size: -
cdr3_length: 17
d_call: TRBD1
cdr3_aa: CASSHRFGTGSYNEQFF
cdr3_nt: TGTGCCAGCAGCCATAGGTTCGGGACAGGGTCCTACAATGAGCAGTTCTTC

v_call: TRBV5-1
j_call: TRBJ2-5
clone_size: -
cdr3_length: 16
d_call: TRBD1
cdr3_aa: CASSPRTGQAQETQYF
cdr3_nt: TGCGCCAGCAGTCCCCGGACAGGGCAAGCCCAAGAGACCCAGTACTTC

v_call: TRBV7-9
j_call: TRBJ1-3
clone_size: few
cdr3_length: 15
d_call: -
cdr3_aa: CASSLDDSYGNTIYF
cdr3_nt: TGTGCCAGCAGCTTAGACGACAGCTATGGAAACACCATATATTTT

v_call: TRBV28
j_call: TRBJ2-3
clone_size: once
cdr3_length: 15
d_call: TRBD1
cdr3_aa: CASSVPGQGKDTQYF
cdr3_nt: TGTGCCAGCAGTGTGCCGGGACAGGGGAAAGATACGCAGTATTTT

v_call: TRBV6-6
j_call: TRBJ1-2
clone_size: -
cdr3_length: 14
d_call: TRBD1
cdr3_aa: CASSYPAGGYGYTF
cdr3_nt: TGTGCCAGCAGTTACCCAGCAGGGGGCTATGGCTACACCTTC

v_call: TRBV7-2
j_call: TRBJ2-2
clone_size: -
cdr3_length: 15
d_call: TRBD1
cdr3_aa: CASSSDRDREGELFF
cdr3_nt: TGTGCCAGCAGCTCAGACCGGGACAGGGAAGGGGAGCTGTTTTTT

v_call: TRBV4-1
j_call: TRBJ1-3
clone_size: -
cdr3_length: 16
d_call: -
cdr3_aa: CASSQGTGRTGNTIYF
cdr3_nt: TGCGCCAGCAGCCAAGGTACAGGGCGCACTGGAAACACCATATATTTT

v_call: TRBV5-1
j_call: TRBJ1-1
clone_size: -
cdr3_length: 14
d_call: TRBD1
cdr3_aa: CASSLGQGSTEAFF
cdr3_nt: TGCGCCAGCAGCTTAGGACAGGGTAGCACTGAAGCTTTCTTT

v_call: TRBV7-2
j_call: TRBJ2-7
clone_size: few
cdr3_length: 19
d_call: TRBD2
cdr3_aa: CASSLRRTVGLARTYEQYF
cdr3_nt: TGTGCCAGCAGCTTACGTAGGACAGTGGGACTAGCGCGAACCTACGAGCAGTACTTC

v_call: TRBV15
j_call: TRBJ2-1
clone_size: -
cdr3_length: 15
d_call: TRBD2
cdr3_aa: CATVAGGGTYNEQFF
cdr3_nt: TGTGCCACCGTAGCGGGAGGAGGGACCTACAATGAGCAGTTCTTC

v_call: TRBV5-4
j_call: TRBJ1-4
clone_size: -
cdr3_length: 13
d_call: -
cdr3_aa: CASSFERDEKLFF
cdr3_nt: TGTGCCAGCAGCTTTGAGAGGGATGAAAAACTGTTTTTT

v_call: TRBV6-1
j_call: TRBJ1-1
clone_size: -
cdr3_length: 13
d_call: -
cdr3_aa: CASGYEGHTEAFF
cdr3_nt: TGTGCCAGCGGTTATGAGGGTCACACTGAAGCTTTCTTT

v_call: TRBV28
j_call: TRBJ1-5
clone_size: once
cdr3_length: 20
d_call: -
cdr3_aa: CASSPLFGREGGYSNQPQHF
cdr3_nt: TGTGCCAGCAGCCCCCTGTTCGGCAGGGAGGGGGGGTATAGCAATCAGCCCCAGCATTTT

v_call: TRBV27
j_call: TRBJ1-1
clone_size: once
cdr3_length: 16
d_call: TRBD1
cdr3_aa: CASTPMRGTDNTEAFF
cdr3_nt: TGTGCCAGCACCCCCATGAGGGGGACAGATAACACTGAAGCTTTCTTT

v_call: TRBV5-4
j_call: TRBJ2-3
clone_size: -
cdr3_length: 14
d_call: -
cdr3_aa: CASSLQGVSDTQYF
cdr3_nt: TGTGCCAGCAGCCTACAGGGAGTCTCAGATACGCAGTATTTT

v_call: TRBV5-8
j_call: TRBJ1-5
clone_size: -
cdr3_length: 17
d_call: TRBD1
cdr3_aa: CASSPTGGHGSNQPQHF
cdr3_nt: TGTGCCAGCAGCCCGACAGGGGGCCACGGGAGCAATCAGCCCCAGCATTTT

v_call: TRBV29-1
j_call: TRBJ2-3
clone_size: -
cdr3_length: 15
d_call: -
cdr3_aa: CSHLGGALGTDTQYF
cdr3_nt: TGCAGCCACCTGGGGGGGGCCCTAGGCACAGATACGCAGTATTTT

v_call: TRBV5-1
j_call: TRBJ1-1
clone_size: -
cdr3_length: 13
d_call: -
cdr3_aa: CASSSTGNTEAFF
cdr3_nt: TGCGCCAGCAGCTCGACAGGGAACACTGAAGCTTTCTTT

v_call: TRBV5-1
j_call: TRBJ1-2
clone_size: -
cdr3_length: 13
d_call: -
cdr3_aa: CASSLDRDYGYPF
cdr3_nt: TGCGCCAGCAGCTTGGACCGAGACTATGGCTACCCCTTC

v_call: TRBV23-1
j_call: TRBJ2-2
clone_size: -
cdr3_length: 17
d_call: TRBD1
cdr3_aa: CASSQLRTGWYGGELFF
cdr3_nt: TGCGCCAGCAGTCAATTGAGGACAGGGTGGTATGGCGGGGAGCTGTTTTTT

v_call: TRBV30
j_call: TRBJ1-2
clone_size: -
cdr3_length: 11
d_call: TRBD1
cdr3_aa: CAWTGGYGYTF
cdr3_nt: TGTGCCTGGACAGGGGGCTATGGCTACACCTTC

v_call: TRBV14
j_call: TRBJ2-3
clone_size: -
cdr3_length: 16
d_call: TRBD2
cdr3_aa: CASSQASAGDTDTQYF
cdr3_nt: TGTGCCAGCAGCCAAGCATCGGCGGGGGACACAGATACGCAGTATTTT

v_call: TRBV19
j_call: TRBJ2-1
clone_size: -
cdr3_length: 13
d_call: TRBD2
cdr3_aa: CASTLGGYDEQFF
cdr3_nt: TGTGCCAGTACGCTCGGGGGGTACGATGAGCAGTTCTTC

v_call: TRBV5-6
j_call: TRBJ2-1
clone_size: -
cdr3_length: 15
d_call: -
cdr3_aa: CASSLVASWDNEQFF
cdr3_nt: TGTGCCAGCAGCTTGGTGGCTAGCTGGGACAATGAGCAGTTCTTC

v_call: TRBV5-1
j_call: TRBJ2-2
clone_size: -
cdr3_length: 14
d_call: TRBD2
cdr3_aa: CASGLELNTGELFF
cdr3_nt: TGCGCCAGCGGACTAGAACTGAACACCGGGGAGCTGTTTTTT

v_call: TRBV23-1
j_call: TRBJ2-1
clone_size: -
cdr3_length: 15
d_call: TRBD2
cdr3_aa: CASSQKGREDNEQFF
cdr3_nt: TGCGCCAGCAGTCAAAAGGGGCGGGAGGATAATGAGCAGTTCTTC

v_call: TRBV4-3
j_call: TRBJ2-6
clone_size: -
cdr3_length: 17
d_call: -
cdr3_aa: CASSRGESHSGANVLTF
cdr3_nt: TGCGCCAGCAGCCGGGGGGAGTCCCACTCTGGGGCCAACGTCCTGACTTTC

v_call: TRBV2
j_call: TRBJ2-7
clone_size: -
cdr3_length: 13
d_call: -
cdr3_aa: CASSVGQGSEQYF
cdr3_nt: -

v_call: TRBV7-6
j_call: TRBJ2-3
clone_size: -
cdr3_length: 16
d_call: TRBD2
cdr3_aa: CASSGGAGTSTDTQYF
cdr3_nt: TGTGCCAGCAGCGGGGGTGCCGGGACTAGCACGGATACGCAGTATTTT

v_call: TRBV27
j_call: TRBJ1-5
clone_size: -
cdr3_length: 16
d_call: -
cdr3_aa: CASSLGAGYSNQPQHF
cdr3_nt: TGTGCCAGCAGTTTAGGGGCAGGCTATAGCAATCAGCCCCAGCATTTT

v_call: TRBV29-1
j_call: TRBJ1-4
clone_size: -
cdr3_length: 13
d_call: -
cdr3_aa: CSVHTGRIEKLFF
cdr3_nt: TGCAGCGTTCACACCGGGAGGATTGAAAAACTGTTTTTT

v_call: TRBV30
j_call: TRBJ1-1
clone_size: -
cdr3_length: 12
d_call: -
cdr3_aa: CAWRRENTEAFF
cdr3_nt: TGTGCCTGGAGGAGGGAGAACACTGAAGCTTTCTTT

v_call: TRBV5-1
j_call: TRBJ2-1
clone_size: -
cdr3_length: 15
d_call: TRBD2
cdr3_aa: CASSFTVAGVDEQFF
cdr3_nt: TGCGCCAGCAGCTTCACGGTAGCGGGAGTCGATGAGCAGTTCTTC

v_call: TRBV4-2
j_call: TRBJ1-2
clone_size: once
cdr3_length: 15
d_call: TRBD1
cdr3_aa: CASSQGRGQVGDYTF
cdr3_nt: TGTGCCAGCAGCCAAGGCCGGGGACAGGTCGGAGACTACACCTTC

v_call: TRBV7-2
j_call: TRBJ2-5
clone_size: -
cdr3_length: 16
d_call: -
cdr3_aa: CASSLAYRGGQETQYF
cdr3_nt: TGTGCCAGCAGCTTAGCGTACAGGGGGGGGCAAGAGACCCAGTACTTC

v_call: TRBV5-4
j_call: TRBJ2-7
clone_size: -
cdr3_length: 14
d_call: -
cdr3_aa: CASSPGGQGHEQYF
cdr3_nt: TGTGCCAGCTCTCCCGGGGGGCAGGGCCACGAGCAGTACTTC

v_call: TRBV27
j_call: TRBJ1-3
clone_size: -
cdr3_length: 15
d_call: TRBD1
cdr3_aa: CASSLGQGAGNTIYF
cdr3_nt: TGTGCCAGCAGTTTAGGACAGGGGGCTGGAAACACCATATATTTT

v_call: TRBV18
j_call: TRBJ2-1
clone_size: once
cdr3_length: 14
d_call: TRBD2
cdr3_aa: CASSPRGRSVEQFF
cdr3_nt: TGTGCCAGCTCACCACGCGGGAGATCTGTTGAGCAGTTCTTC

v_call: TRBV5-1
j_call: TRBJ2-3
clone_size: -
cdr3_length: 19
d_call: TRBD2
cdr3_aa: CASSLAGGGIAGEGNTQYF
cdr3_nt: TGCGCCAGCAGCTTGGCTGGGGGCGGCATAGCGGGAGAAGGGAATACGCAGTATTTT

v_call: TRBV4-1
j_call: TRBJ2-1
clone_size: -
cdr3_length: 15
d_call: TRBD2
cdr3_aa: CASSSAGLATNEQFF
cdr3_nt: TGCGCCAGCAGCTCGGCGGGACTAGCGACCAATGAGCAGTTCTTC

v_call: TRBV15
j_call: TRBJ2-5
clone_size: once
cdr3_length: 13
d_call: -
cdr3_aa: CATSRDIQETQYF
cdr3_nt: TGTGCCACCAGCAGAGATATCCAAGAGACCCAGTACTTC

v_call: TRBV7-2
j_call: TRBJ2-3
clone_size: -
cdr3_length: 13
d_call: -
cdr3_aa: CASIGGASDTQYF
cdr3_nt: TGTGCCAGCATTGGAGGGGCGTCAGATACGCAGTATTTT

v_call: TRBV5-1
j_call: TRBJ2-1
clone_size: -
cdr3_length: 14
d_call: TRBD2
cdr3_aa: CASSGERESNEQFF
cdr3_nt: TGCGCCAGCAGCGGAGAGCGGGAGTCTAATGAGCAGTTCTTC

v_call: TRBV11-1
j_call: TRBJ2-7
clone_size: -
cdr3_length: 15
d_call: -
cdr3_aa: CASSLEAGNHYEQYF
cdr3_nt: TGTGCCAGCAGCTTAGAGGCAGGGAACCACTACGAGCAGTACTTC

v_call: TRBV7-3
j_call: TRBJ2-2
clone_size: -
cdr3_length: 14
d_call: TRBD2
cdr3_aa: CASSSGRAPGELFF
cdr3_nt: TGTGCCAGCTCGAGCGGGAGAGCCCCCGGGGAGCTGTTTTTT

v_call: TRBV19
j_call: TRBJ2-1
clone_size: few
cdr3_length: 16
d_call: TRBD1
cdr3_aa: CASSIMDRGLGNEQFF
cdr3_nt: TGTGCCAGTAGTATAATGGACAGGGGCTTAGGGAATGAGCAGTTCTTC

v_call: TRBV2
j_call: TRBJ2-7
clone_size: few
cdr3_length: 16
d_call: -
cdr3_aa: CASSEPGALSSYEQYF
cdr3_nt: TGTGCCAGCAGTGAACCAGGGGCCCTCAGCTCCTACGAGCAGTACTTC

v_call: TRBV28
j_call: TRBJ2-2
clone_size: -
cdr3_length: 13
d_call: -
cdr3_aa: CASRIDWTGELFF
cdr3_nt: TGTGCCAGCAGGATAGACTGGACCGGGGAGCTGTTTTTT

v_call: TRBV11-3
j_call: TRBJ2-1
clone_size: -
cdr3_length: 16
d_call: -
cdr3_aa: CASSLVVLRSYNEQFF
cdr3_nt: TGTGCCAGCAGCTTAGTAGTGCTTCGCTCCTACAATGAGCAGTTCTTC

v_call: TRBV6-6
j_call: TRBJ2-7
clone_size: -
cdr3_length: 16
d_call: TRBD1
cdr3_aa: CASNQIQGPLGDEQYF
cdr3_nt: TGTGCCAGCAACCAAATACAGGGGCCCCTCGGAGACGAGCAGTACTTC

v_call: TRBV30
j_call: TRBJ1-2
clone_size: -
cdr3_length: 15
d_call: -
cdr3_aa: CAWSLGLKKLYGYTF
cdr3_nt: TGTGCCTGGAGTCTTGGGCTGAAGAAGTTATATGGCTACACCTTC

v_call: TRBV27
j_call: TRBJ2-1
clone_size: -
cdr3_length: 14
d_call: -
cdr3_aa: CASSWGESYNEQFF
cdr3_nt: TGTGCCAGCAGCTGGGGGGAATCCTACAATGAGCAGTTCTTC

v_call: TRBV6-6
j_call: TRBJ1-1
clone_size: -
cdr3_length: 13
d_call: -
cdr3_aa: CASSYGANFGAFF
cdr3_nt: TGTGCCAGCAGTTACGGGGCCAACTTTGGAGCTTTCTTT

v_call: TRBV7-2
j_call: TRBJ2-1
clone_size: -
cdr3_length: 13
d_call: -
cdr3_aa: CASSLEQHNEQFF
cdr3_nt: TGTGCCAGCAGCTTAGAACAGCACAATGAGCAGTTCTTC

v_call: TRBV9
j_call: TRBJ1-6
clone_size: -
cdr3_length: 15
d_call: -
cdr3_aa: CASSVDGGYNSPLHF
cdr3_nt: TGTGCCAGCAGCGTAGACGGGGGGTATAATTCACCCCTCCACTTT

v_call: TRBV29-1
j_call: TRBJ2-2
clone_size: -
cdr3_length: 15
d_call: -
cdr3_aa: CSAAPDRRGAGELFF
cdr3_nt: TGCAGCGCGGCCCCGGACAGACGAGGGGCCGGGGAGCTGTTTTTT

v_call: TRBV4-2
j_call: TRBJ2-1
clone_size: few
cdr3_length: 14
d_call: TRBD2
cdr3_aa: CASSQDQAGGQQFF
cdr3_nt: TGTGCCAGCAGCCAAGATCAGGCGGGAGGCCAGCAGTTCTTC

v_call: TRBV30
j_call: TRBJ2-7
clone_size: few
cdr3_length: 13
d_call: TRBD2
cdr3_aa: CACMSLAGAEQYF
cdr3_nt: TGTGCCTGCATGTCGCTAGCGGGAGCCGAGCAGTACTTC

v_call: TRBV9
j_call: TRBJ1-1
clone_size: once
cdr3_length: 15
d_call: TRBD1
cdr3_aa: CASKKGQGTHTEAFF
cdr3_nt: TGTGCCAGCAAAAAAGGACAGGGAACCCACACTGAAGCTTTCTTT